The table lists the clone carrying this T cell receptor (beta chain) with a few counts. Its specificity is unknown. Other DNA sequences in this specimen translate into the identical CDR3. Execution of the assay was at deep level. Sequenced by immunoSEQ multiplex PCR; TCRdb stores in-frame clones only, minus some. The data hold almost 750,000 clones, with around 70% observed a single time. The source of the sample is a study of shared clonotypes between healthy human individuals. The length of the CDR3 is 14 residues. With 6 bases clipped from V and 2 bases from J, the junction kept 5 bases outside the gene matches. The germline V gene encodes CDR1 MDHEN and CDR2 SYDVKM. General study results and limits: Rarefaction analysis demonstrated incomplete sorted-subset sequencing notwithstanding large depth. Estimated richness was generally greater in naive than memory subsets.

The source is a woman aged 25 to 39 in good health. The chain is built from TRBV28 and TRBJ2-7; the match to TRBD2 covers 9 bases. Sequenced material: memory CD4+ T cells sorted from blood. Indicated subset: CD45RA-negative fraction. CDR3 nucleotide sequence: TGTGCCAGCAGAACTAGCGGGCCAGCCTACGAGCAGTACTTC. Translation gives CASRTSGPAYEQYF.